This TCR beta chain is from a study of blood T cell repertoires in COVID-19. Looking at the study overall: Sites across the United States, Italy and Spain contributed samples from acute and convalescent COVID-19. PBMCs, B-cell-depleted T cells, or T cells were the source of the cDNA or gDNA that made up the material.

In the authors' workflow: Amplification from reference gene primers served as the basis for estimated nucleated cell counts. TCRdb keeps only in-frame clones here, not all; method: immunoSEQ multiplex PCR. That table gives V, J and clone size, and the DNA gave D and trimming. The table has 150,000 to 200,000 clones, roughly 93% seen once; the top ten hold about 2.5%. This clone has only a few counts. Sequenced sample: peripheral blood. The TCR sequence derives from a young man with acute or convalescent COVID-19.

The CDR3 is CASSLTGHPYEQYF. As DNA, the CDR3 is TGTGCCAGCAGCTTAACAGGGCACCCCTACGAGCAGTACTTC. V is TRBV11-2 and J is TRBJ2-7; D might be TRBD1 (6 bases). Germline CDR1 and CDR2: SGHAT and FQNNGV. Trimming removed 2 bases at V and 2 bases at J, with 10 bases between. There are 14 residues in the CDR3.